Presented here are 3 T cell receptor beta chains from one specimen sequenced in a study of cytomegalovirus exposure and HLA in healthy donors. PCR employed 60 Vbeta and 13 Jbeta primers. TCRdb's copy holds only in-frame clones and misses some; the assay was immunoSEQ multiplex PCR. Of 200,000 to 250,000 clones in the sample, about 80% were seen once. Material: PBMCs. The source of these receptors is a woman in her fifties or sixties in good health and CMV-seropositive.

This clone has just one count. The chain uses TRBV6-5 and TRBJ1-1; a possible D gene is TRBD1 (6 bases). V was clipped by 5 bases and J by 1 base, with 11 bases between them. The CDR3 has 14 amino acids. Germline CDR1 is MNHEY and CDR2 is SVGAGI. DNA of the CDR3: TGTGCCAGCAGTAGGGGGAGGGGGAACACTGAAGCTTTCTTT. Its translation is CASSRGRGNTEAFF.

In DNA, the CDR3 is TGTGCCAGCAGCTGGGACAGGGGCCCCTACACCTTC. This encodes CASSWDRGPYTF. V and J are TRBV5-4 and TRBJ1-2; 10 nucleotides match TRBD1. J gave up 10 bases and V 3 bases, and 3 bases lay outside the gene matches. The germline V gene encodes CDR1 SGHNT and CDR2 YYREEE (reference sequence). This CDR3 spans 12 amino acids.

The J gene is TRBJ1-1, the V gene TRBV5-4, with 8 bases fitting TRBD1. Germline CDR1 is SGHNT and CDR2 is YYREEE (reference sequence). The junction had 11 bases not matched to a gene; V was cut back by 4 bases and J by 6 bases. This CDR3 region has 15 residues. The CDR3 DNA reads TGTGCCAGCAGCGGAGACAGGGGCGGAGGGCCTGAAGCTTTCTTT. This translates into CASSGDRGGGPEAFF.